The clone carrying this T cell receptor beta chain was seen just once. This specimen belongs to a study of shared clonotypes between healthy human individuals. Trimming cost V 10 bases and J 8 bases; bases outside gene matches: 18. The CDR3 totals 16 residues. From germline, CDR1 is LNHDA and CDR2 SQIVND (reference sequence). CD8 cells regarded as naive lacked CD45RO, were positively chosen for CCR7, and omitted terminally differentiated effector memory CD45RA+ cells. Sequencing was performed with immunoSEQ multiplex PCR; in TCRdb, only in-frame clones are kept and a portion is missing. The sample yields some 2.1 million clones, over 85% seen once.

The material sequenced was naive CD8+ T cells from PBMCs. This chain joins TRBV19 and TRBJ2-1; TRBD2 matches at 9 bases. This clonotype was sampled from a man aged 18 to 29 in good health. Some clones in this sample may be carry-over from other donors' samples. For the CDR3, the DNA is TGTGCCACCCGCGGGGGGGGACTAGACCCGTTTGATGAGCAGTTCTTC. This sequence encodes CATRGGGLDPFDEQFF.